This T cell receptor (beta chain) is drawn from a study of molecular identifiers for immune sequencing clone quantification. Germline CDR1 MNHEY, CDR2 SVGEGT. The CDR3 loop spans 14 amino acids. With respect to this clonotype: Its antigen remains unknown. A much larger clone lies one base from this, so it may be a read error.

Previously published methods and listed TCR primers were used for the bulk TCR libraries. One entry per CDR3 protein, called by TCRdb with MiXCR from the PCR reads. The repertoire holds over 600,000 distinct CDR3 sequences, less than 20% seen once, with around 0.9% in the top ten. Points from the study as a whole: Over 97% of effector molecules, but under 1% in naive cells, were held by clones with more than 20 RNA copies. Even with roughly 1 million naive cells present, spiked Jurkat TCR RNA from one cell was reportedly detectable.

This TCR was recovered from a human donor in good health. Some libraries in this study had Jurkat cell RNA spiked in. The chain has TRBV6-2 or TRBV6-3 and TRBJ2-7; D is possibly TRBD1 or TRBD2 (5 bases each). The sample was naive CD8+ T cells from blood, with Jurkat cell RNA spiked in. Subset described: FACS-sorted CD8+CD4-CCR7+CD45RA+ naive T cells. In DNA, the CDR3 is TGTGCCAGCGGTTACTATGGGGGAACCTACGAGCAGTACTTC. Translated, it gives CASGYYGGTYEQYF.